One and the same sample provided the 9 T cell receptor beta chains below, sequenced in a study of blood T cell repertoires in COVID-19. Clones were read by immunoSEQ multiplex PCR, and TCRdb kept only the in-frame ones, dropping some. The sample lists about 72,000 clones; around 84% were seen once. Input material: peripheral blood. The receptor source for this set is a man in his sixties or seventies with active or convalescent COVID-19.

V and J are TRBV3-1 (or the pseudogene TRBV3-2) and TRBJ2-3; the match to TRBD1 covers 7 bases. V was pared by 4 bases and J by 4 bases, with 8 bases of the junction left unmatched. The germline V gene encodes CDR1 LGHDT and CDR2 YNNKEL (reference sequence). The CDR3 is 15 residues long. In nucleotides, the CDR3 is TGTGCCAGCAGCCCGACAGGGAACAACGCAGATACGCAGTATTTT. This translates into CASSPTGNNADTQYF.

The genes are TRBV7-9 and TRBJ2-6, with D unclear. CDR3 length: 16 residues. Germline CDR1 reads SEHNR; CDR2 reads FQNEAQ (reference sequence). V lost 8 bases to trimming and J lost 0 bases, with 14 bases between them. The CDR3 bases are TGTGCCAGCGCTCAGGCAGGTAGCTCTGGGGCCAACGTCCTGACTTTC. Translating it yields CASAQAGSSGANVLTF.

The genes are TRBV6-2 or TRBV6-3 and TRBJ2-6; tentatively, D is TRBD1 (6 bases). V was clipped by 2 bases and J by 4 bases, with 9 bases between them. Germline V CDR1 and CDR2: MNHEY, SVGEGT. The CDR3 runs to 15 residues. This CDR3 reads CASSYQGRGANVLTF. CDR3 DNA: TGTGCCAGCAGTTACCAGGGGCGAGGGGCCAACGTCCTGACTTTC.

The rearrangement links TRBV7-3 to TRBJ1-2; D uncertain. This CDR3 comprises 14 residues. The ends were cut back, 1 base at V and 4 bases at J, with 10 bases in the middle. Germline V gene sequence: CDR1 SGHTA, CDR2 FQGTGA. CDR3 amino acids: CASSLIDCTYGYTF. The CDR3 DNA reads TGTGCCAGCAGCTTAATAGACTGTACCTATGGCTACACCTTC.

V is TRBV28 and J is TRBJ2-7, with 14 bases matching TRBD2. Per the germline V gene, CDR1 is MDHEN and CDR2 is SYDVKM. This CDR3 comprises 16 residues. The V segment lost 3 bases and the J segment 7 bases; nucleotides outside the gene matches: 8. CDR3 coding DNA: TGTGCCAGCAGTTTCGGGGGACTAGCGGGGGCCGGGGAGCAGTACTTC. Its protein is CASSFGGLAGAGEQYF.

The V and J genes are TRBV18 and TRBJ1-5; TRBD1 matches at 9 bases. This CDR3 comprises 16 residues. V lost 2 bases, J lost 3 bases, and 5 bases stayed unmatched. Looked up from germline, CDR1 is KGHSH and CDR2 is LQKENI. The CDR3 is CASSPYDRGVNQPQHF. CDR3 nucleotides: TGTGCCAGCTCACCATACGACAGGGGGGTCAATCAGCCCCAGCATTTT.

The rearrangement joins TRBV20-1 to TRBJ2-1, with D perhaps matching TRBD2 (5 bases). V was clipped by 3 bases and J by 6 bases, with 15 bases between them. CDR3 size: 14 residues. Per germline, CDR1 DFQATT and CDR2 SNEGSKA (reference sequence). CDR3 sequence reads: CSASWVGEANEQFF. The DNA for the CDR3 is TGCAGTGCTAGTTGGGTGGGAGAGGCCAATGAGCAGTTCTTC.

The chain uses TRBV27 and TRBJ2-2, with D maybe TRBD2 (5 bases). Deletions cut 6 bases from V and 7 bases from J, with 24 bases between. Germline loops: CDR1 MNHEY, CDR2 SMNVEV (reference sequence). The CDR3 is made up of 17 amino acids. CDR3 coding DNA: TGTGCCAGCAGCCGAGAGGGTGGCCTCATTCCCATCGGGGAGCTGTTTTTT. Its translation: CASSREGGLIPIGELFF.

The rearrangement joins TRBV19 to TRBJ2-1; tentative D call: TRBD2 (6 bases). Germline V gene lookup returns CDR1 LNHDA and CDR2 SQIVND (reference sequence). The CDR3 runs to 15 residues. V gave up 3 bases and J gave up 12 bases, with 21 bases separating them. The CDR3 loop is CASSIGGTRQQVQFF. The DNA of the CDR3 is TGTGCCAGTAGTATTGGGGGGACCCGTCAGCAGGTGCAGTTCTTC.